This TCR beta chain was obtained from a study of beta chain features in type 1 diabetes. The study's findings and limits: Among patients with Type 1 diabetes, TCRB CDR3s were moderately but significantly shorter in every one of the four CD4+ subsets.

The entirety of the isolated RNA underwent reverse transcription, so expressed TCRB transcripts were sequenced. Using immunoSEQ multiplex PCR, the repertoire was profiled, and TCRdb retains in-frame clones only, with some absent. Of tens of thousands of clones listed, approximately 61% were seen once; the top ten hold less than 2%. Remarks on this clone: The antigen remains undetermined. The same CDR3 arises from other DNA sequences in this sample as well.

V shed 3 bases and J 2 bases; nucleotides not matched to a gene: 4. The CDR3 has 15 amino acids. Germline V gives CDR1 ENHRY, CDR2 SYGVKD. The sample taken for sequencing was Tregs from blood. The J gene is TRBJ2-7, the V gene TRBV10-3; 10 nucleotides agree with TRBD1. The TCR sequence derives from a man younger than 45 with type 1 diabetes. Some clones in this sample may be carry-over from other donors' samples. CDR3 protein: CAISEGGQGAYEQYF. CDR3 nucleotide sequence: TGTGCCATCAGTGAAGGAGGACAGGGGGCCTACGAGCAGTACTTC.